This T cell receptor beta chain was profiled in a study of blood T cells in healthy people across ages. The germline CDR1 and CDR2 sequences are MNHEY and SMNVEV (reference sequence). The CDR3 sequence is 14 residues long. A second PCR of 7 to 11 cycles used a sample-barcoded 5' primer and a J-beta primer mix. Every cDNA was tagged by a template-switch adaptor with 12 random nucleotides. TCRdb re-derived calls from the 5' RACE reads in MiXCR, one entry per CDR3 protein. The sample holds approximately 1.5 million distinct CDR3 sequences, around 35% seen once. This clonotype was observed a single time. The receptor's source is a woman aged 30 to 39 in good health. The chain joins TRBV27 to TRBJ2-7; 9 positions agree with TRBD1. Judging by the DNA end, TRBJ2-5 fits better; the J call may be wrong. Sequenced: blood. The CDR3 region is CASRPGQGRETQYF. For the CDR3, the DNA is TGTGCCAGCAGGCCGGGACAGGGTAGAGAGACCCAGTACTTC.